The 4 T cell receptor beta chains reported below all come from one sample, sequenced in a study of T cells in Graves' hyperthyroidism and ophthalmopathy. RNA transcripts served as the template for amplifying TCR beta CDR3 regions. Using the HTBI primer set, a first-round RT-PCR was run on the TCR CDR3. TCRdb analysed the multiplex PCR reads with MiXCR anew, one entry per CDR3 protein. The sample includes around 270,000 distinct CDR3 sequences, roughly 20% of them seen just once. Sequenced sample: blood. The receptors were sampled from a man aged 45-65 years with Graves' ophthalmopathy.

The rearrangement joins TRBV6-1 to TRBJ1-5, with 7 positions matching TRBD1. The germline CDR1 and CDR2 sequences are MNHNS and SASEGT. V was pared by 0 bases and J by 8 bases, with 7 bases of the junction left unmatched. The CDR3 sequence is 15 residues long. The DNA of the CDR3 is TGTGCCAGCAGTGAAGCCCCAGACAGGGTTAAGCCCCAGCATTTT. Protein: CASSEAPDRVKPQHF.

The V call is TRBV12-3 or TRBV12-4, the J call TRBJ1-5; D gene ambiguous. The CDR3 contains 14 residues. V gave up 2 bases and J gave up 0 bases, with 5 bases separating them. In nucleotides, the CDR3 is TGTGCCAGCAGTTTAATGATTAGCAATCAGCCCCAGCATTTT. Its translation: CASSLMISNQPQHF.

As to this clonotype: At one end, the junction sequence differs from germline, possibly due to a read error. V is TRBV3-1 and J is TRBJ2-5; D unclear. Germline V gene lookup returns CDR1 LGHDT and CDR2 YNNKEL (reference sequence). CDR3 size: 13 residues. This CDR3 is CASSQDEVGVWHF. The DNA of the CDR3 is TGTGCCAGCAGCCAAGATGAGGTGGGCGTTTGGCACTTC.

This clonotype was seen a handful of times. The chain couples TRBV2 to TRBJ2-7; D remains unclear. The germline gives CDR1 SNHLY, CDR2 FYNNEI. The CDR3 is 14 residues long. Trimming took off 6 bases at V and 4 bases at J, with 16 bases between the two ends. CDR3 nucleotides: TGTGCCAGCAGACTCAGCAGGTCTGTGTACGAGCAGTACTTC. This encodes CASRLSRSVYEQYF.